Below, 3 T cell receptor beta chains from the same sample are listed, as sequenced in a study of blood T cell repertoires in COVID-19. Some clones are missing from TCRdb's copy, which holds only in-frame ones; the method was immunoSEQ multiplex PCR. Of 200,000 to 300,000 clones listed, approximately 89% are singletons. The specimen sequenced was peripheral blood. The receptors originated from a woman aged 55-69 years who had recovered from COVID-19.

The genes are TRBV18 and TRBJ2-6; TRBD1 aligns across 8 bases. Germline V lookup: CDR1 KGHSH, CDR2 LQKENI. V shed 3 bases and J 4 bases; nucleotides not matched to a gene: 8. This CDR3 spans 17 amino acids. DNA of the CDR3: TGTGCCAGCTCACCGTTAGGACAGGGAGTGGGGGCCAACGTCCTGACTTTC. It codes for CASSPLGQGVGANVLTF.

The chain combines TRBV27 with TRBJ1-3, with unresolved D. The CDR3 has 13 amino acids. Germline CDR1 reads MNHEY; CDR2 reads SMNVEV (reference sequence). Trimming stripped 8 bases from V and 0 bases from J, with 8 bases between. The CDR3 region is CASGVSSGNTIYF. The DNA for the CDR3 is TGTGCCAGCGGAGTCTCCTCTGGAAACACCATATATTTT.

On this clone: At the DNA level, this CDR3 is encoded by other sequences in the same sample as well. V and J are TRBV3-1 (or the pseudogene TRBV3-2) and TRBJ2-5, with 9 positions matching TRBD2. Germline CDR1 reads LGHDT; CDR2 reads YNNKEL (reference sequence). The trim removed 3 bases at V and 5 bases at J, leaving 4 bases unmatched. The CDR3 has 14 amino acids. CDR3 sequence reads: CASSQAGGRETQYF. The CDR3 bases are TGTGCCAGCAGCCAGGCGGGGGGGCGTGAGACCCAGTACTTC.